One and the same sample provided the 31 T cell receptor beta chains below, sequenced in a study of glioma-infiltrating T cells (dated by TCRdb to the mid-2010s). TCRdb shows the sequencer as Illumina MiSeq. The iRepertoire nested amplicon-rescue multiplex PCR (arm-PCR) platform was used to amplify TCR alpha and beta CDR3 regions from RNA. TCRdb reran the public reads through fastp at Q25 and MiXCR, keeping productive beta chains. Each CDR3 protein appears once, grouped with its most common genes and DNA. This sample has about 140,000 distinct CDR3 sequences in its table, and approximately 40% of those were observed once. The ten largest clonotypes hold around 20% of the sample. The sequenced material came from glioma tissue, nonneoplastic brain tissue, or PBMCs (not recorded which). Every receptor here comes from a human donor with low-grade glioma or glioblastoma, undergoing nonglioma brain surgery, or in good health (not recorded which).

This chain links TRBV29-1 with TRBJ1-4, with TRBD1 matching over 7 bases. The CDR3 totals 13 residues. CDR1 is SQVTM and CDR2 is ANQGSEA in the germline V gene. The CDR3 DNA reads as TGCAGTGCCGTCAGGGGGACTAATGAAAAACTGTTTTTT. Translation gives CSAVRGTNEKLFF.

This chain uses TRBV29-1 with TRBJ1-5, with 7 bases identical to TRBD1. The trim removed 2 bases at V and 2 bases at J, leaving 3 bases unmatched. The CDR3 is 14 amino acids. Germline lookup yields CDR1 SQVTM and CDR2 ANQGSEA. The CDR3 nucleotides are TGCAGCGTTGAAACAGGGGAAGGCAATCAGCCCCAGCATTTT. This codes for CSVETGEGNQPQHF.

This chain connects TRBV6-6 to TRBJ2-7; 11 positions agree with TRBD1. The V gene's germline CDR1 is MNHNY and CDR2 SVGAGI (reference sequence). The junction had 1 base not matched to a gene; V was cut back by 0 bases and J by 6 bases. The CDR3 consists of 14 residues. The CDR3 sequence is CASSYSGQGAEQYF. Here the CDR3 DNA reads TGTGCCAGCAGTTACTCCGGACAGGGGGCCGAGCAGTACTTC.

Written as DNA, the CDR3 is TGTGCCAGCTCACGGGGGGACAGGGGCTACAATGAGCAGTTCTTC. Its protein is CASSRGDRGYNEQFF. The chain carries TRBV18 and TRBJ2-1; 10 nucleotides agree with TRBD1. Trimming at V came to 4 bases and at J to 3 bases, leaving 3 bases not matched to a gene. CDR1 and CDR2 (germline): KGHSH, LQKENI. CDR3 size: 15 residues.

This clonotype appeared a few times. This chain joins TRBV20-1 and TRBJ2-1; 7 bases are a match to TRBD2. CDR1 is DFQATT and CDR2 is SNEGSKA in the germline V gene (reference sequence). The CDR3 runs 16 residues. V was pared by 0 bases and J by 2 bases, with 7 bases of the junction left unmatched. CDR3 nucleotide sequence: TGCAGTGCTAGAGATGTTTCACGGGGGGCCTACAATGAGCAGTTCTTC. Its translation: CSARDVSRGAYNEQFF.

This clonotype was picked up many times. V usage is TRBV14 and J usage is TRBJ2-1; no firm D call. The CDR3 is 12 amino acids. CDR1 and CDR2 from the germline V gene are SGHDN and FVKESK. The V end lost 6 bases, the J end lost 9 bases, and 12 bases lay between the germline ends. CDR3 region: CASSPIVGEQFF. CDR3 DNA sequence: TGTGCCAGCAGTCCGATAGTGGGTGAGCAGTTCTTC.

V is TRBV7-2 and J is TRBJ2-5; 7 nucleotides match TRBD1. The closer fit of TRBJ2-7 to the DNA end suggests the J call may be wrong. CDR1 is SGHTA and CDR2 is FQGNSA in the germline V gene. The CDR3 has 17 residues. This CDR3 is CASSLGRTGTVRCEQYF. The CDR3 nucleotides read TGTGCCAGCAGCTTAGGAAGGACCGGGACAGTGAGGTGCGAGCAGTACTTC.

As DNA, the CDR3 is TGCAGTGCTAGCGGGTTCGGCACCGGGGAGCTGTTTTTT. This codes for CSASGFGTGELFF. The chain joins TRBV20-1 to TRBJ2-2; D not resolved. CDR3 length: 13 amino acids. Per the germline V gene, CDR1 is DFQATT and CDR2 is SNEGSKA (reference sequence). Trimming shortened V by 3 bases and J by 4 bases, and 9 bases separated the two germline ends.

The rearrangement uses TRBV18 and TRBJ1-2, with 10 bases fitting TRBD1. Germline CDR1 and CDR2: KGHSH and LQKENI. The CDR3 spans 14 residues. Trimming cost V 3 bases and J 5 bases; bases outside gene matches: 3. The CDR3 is CASSPGTGDYGYTF. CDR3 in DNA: TGTGCCAGCTCACCTGGGACAGGGGATTATGGCTACACCTTC.

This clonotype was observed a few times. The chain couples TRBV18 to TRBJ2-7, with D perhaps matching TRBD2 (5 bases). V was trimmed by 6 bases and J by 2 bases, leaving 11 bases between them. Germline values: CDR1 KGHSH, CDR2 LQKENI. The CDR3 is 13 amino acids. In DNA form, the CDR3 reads TGTGCCAGCTCGACCGGGATGGCCTACGAGCAGTACTTC. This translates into CASSTGMAYEQYF.

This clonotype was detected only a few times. This chain's CDR3 is CASSTTLPNYGYTF. The CDR3 coding sequence is TGTGCCAGCTCAACGACACTTCCCAACTATGGCTACACCTTC. The chain joins TRBV2 to TRBJ1-2; D unresolved. The V end was cut by 8 bases, the J end by 2 bases, with 15 bases between. The CDR3 covers 14 residues. CDR1 is SNHLY and CDR2 is FYNNEI in the germline V gene.

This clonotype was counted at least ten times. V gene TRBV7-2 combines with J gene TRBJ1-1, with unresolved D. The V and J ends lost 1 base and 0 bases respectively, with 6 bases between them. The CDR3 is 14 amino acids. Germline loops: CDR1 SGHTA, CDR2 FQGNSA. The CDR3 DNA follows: TGTGCCAGCAGCTTAGGTCCAATGAACACTGAAGCTTTCTTT. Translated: CASSLGPMNTEAFF. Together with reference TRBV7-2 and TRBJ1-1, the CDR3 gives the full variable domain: GAGVSQSPSNKVTEKGKDVELRCDPISGHTALYWYRQSLGQGLEFLIYFQGNSAPDKSGLPSDRFSAERTGGSVSTLTIQRTQQEDSAVYLCASSLGPMNTEAFFGQGTRLTVV.

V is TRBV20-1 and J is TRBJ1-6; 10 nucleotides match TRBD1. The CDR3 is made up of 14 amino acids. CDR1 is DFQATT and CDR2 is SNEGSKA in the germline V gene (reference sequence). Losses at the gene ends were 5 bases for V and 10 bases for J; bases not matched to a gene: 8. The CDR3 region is CSAATGTGASPLHF. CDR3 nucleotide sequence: TGCAGTGCTGCCACCGGGACAGGGGCATCACCCCTCCACTTT.

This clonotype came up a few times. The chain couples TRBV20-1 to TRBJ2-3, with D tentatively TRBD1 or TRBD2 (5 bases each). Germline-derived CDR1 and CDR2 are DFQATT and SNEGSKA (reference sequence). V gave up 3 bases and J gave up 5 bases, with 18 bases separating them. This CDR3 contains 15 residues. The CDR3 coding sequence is TGCAGTGCTAGTGGGGGTCACTTAACTGTAGATACGCAGTATTTT. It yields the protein CSASGGHLTVDTQYF.

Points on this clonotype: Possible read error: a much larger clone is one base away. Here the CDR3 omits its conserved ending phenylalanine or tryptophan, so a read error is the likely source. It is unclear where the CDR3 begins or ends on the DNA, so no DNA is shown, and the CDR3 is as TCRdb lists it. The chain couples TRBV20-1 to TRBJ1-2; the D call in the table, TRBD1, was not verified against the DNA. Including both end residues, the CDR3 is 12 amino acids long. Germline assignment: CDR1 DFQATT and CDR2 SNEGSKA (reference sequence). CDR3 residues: CSASSGGRGFPL.

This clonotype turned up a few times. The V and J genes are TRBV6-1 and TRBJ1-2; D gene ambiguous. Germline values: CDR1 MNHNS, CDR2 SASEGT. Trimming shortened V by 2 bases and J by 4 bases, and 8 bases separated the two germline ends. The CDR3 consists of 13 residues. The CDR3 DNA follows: TGTGCCAGCAGTGAACGTCATATCTATGGCTACACCTTC. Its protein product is CASSERHIYGYTF.

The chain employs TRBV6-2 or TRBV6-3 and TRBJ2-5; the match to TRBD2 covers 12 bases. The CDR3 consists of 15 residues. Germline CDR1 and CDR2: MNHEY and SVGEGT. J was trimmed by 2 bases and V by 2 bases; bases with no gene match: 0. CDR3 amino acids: CASSYTSGGQETQYF. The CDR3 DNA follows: TGTGCCAGCAGTTACACTAGCGGGGGGCAAGAGACCCAGTACTTC.

The CDR3 DNA sequence: TGTGCCAGCAGTTTATTCCCAACCGAGCAGTACTTC. Its translation is CASSLFPTEQYF. This chain joins TRBV27 and TRBJ2-7, with no clear D. This CDR3 is built from 12 residues. V was cut by 1 base and J by 6 bases, with 7 bases left in between. Looked up from germline, CDR1 is MNHEY and CDR2 is SMNVEV (reference sequence).

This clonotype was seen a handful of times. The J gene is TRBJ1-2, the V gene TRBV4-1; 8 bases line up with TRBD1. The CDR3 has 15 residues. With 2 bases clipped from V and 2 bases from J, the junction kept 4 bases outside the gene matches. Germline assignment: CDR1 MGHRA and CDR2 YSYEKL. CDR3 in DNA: TGCGCCAGCAGCCAACGGACAGGGATGAACTATGGCTACACCTTC. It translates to CASSQRTGMNYGYTF.

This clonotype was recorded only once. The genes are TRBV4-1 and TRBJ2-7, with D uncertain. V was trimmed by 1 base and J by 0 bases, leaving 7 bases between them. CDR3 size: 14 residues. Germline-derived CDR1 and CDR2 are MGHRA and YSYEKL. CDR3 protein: CASSQVLGSYEQYF. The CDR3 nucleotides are TGCGCCAGCAGCCAAGTCTTGGGCTCCTACGAGCAGTACTTC.

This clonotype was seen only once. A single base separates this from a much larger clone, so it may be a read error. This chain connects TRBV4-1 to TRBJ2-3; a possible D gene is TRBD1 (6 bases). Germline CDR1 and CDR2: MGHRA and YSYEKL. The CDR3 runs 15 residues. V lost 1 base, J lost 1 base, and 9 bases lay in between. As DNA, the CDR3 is TGCGCCAGCAGCCAAGGTGGACAGCGCACAGATACGCAGTATTTT. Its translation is CASSQGGQRTDTQYF.

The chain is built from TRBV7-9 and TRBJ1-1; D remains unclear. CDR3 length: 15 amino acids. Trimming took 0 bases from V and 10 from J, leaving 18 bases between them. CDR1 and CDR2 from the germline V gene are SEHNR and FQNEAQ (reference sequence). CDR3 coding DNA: TGTGCCAGCAGCTTAGCCTTCGATGCGGGGTCGTTAGCTTTCTTT. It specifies CASSLAFDAGSLAFF.

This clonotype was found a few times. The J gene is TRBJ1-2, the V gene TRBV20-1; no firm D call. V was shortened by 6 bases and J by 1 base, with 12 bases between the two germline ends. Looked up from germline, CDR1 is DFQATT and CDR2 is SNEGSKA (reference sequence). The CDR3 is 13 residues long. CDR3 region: CSADGDFNYGYTF. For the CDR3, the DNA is TGCAGTGCCGACGGGGATTTTAACTATGGCTACACCTTC.

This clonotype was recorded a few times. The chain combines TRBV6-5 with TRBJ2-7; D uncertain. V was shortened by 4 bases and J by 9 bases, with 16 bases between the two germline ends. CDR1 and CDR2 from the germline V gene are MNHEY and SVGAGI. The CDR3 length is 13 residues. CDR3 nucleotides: TGTGCCAGCAGTTCCCCGGACGGCTCCGGGCAGTACTTC. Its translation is CASSSPDGSGQYF.

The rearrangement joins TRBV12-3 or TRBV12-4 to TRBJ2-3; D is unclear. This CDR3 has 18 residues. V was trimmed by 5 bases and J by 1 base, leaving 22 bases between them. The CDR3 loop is CASSLPIILQRRTDTQYF. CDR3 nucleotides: TGTGCCAGCAGTCTCCCTATTATTTTACAGCGCCGCACAGATACGCAGTATTTT.

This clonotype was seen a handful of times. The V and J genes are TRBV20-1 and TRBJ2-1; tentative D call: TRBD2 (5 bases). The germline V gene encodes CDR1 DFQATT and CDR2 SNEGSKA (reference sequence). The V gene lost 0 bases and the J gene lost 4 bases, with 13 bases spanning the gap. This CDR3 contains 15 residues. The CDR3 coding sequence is TGCAGTGCTAGAGATAGCGAGAGCACTTACAATGAGCAGTTCTTC. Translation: CSARDSESTYNEQFF.

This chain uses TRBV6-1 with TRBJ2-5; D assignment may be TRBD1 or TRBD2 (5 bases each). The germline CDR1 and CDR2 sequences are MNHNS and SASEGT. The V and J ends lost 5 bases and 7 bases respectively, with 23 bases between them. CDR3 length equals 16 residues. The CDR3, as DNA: TGTGCCAGCAGTTTCCAAGGGACCTTCCGGACCGGGACCCAGTACTTC. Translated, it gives CASSFQGTFRTGTQYF.

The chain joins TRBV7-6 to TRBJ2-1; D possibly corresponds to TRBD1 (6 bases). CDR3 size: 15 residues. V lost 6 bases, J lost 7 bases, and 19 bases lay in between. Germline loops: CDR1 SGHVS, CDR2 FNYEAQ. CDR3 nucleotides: TGTGCCAGCAGACCTGATTCGGCGAGGGGGAATGAGCAGTTCTTC. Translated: CASRPDSARGNEQFF.

Here the CDR3 DNA reads TGCGCCAGCAGCCAAGAGGGGACCGGGAGCCCCACCGGGGAGCTGTTTTTT. Amino acid sequence: CASSQEGTGSPTGELFF. The rearrangement uses TRBV4-1 and TRBJ2-2, with D tentatively TRBD2 (6 bases). Germline loops: CDR1 MGHRA, CDR2 YSYEKL. V lost 0 bases, J lost 4 bases, and 15 bases lay in between. The CDR3 covers 17 residues.

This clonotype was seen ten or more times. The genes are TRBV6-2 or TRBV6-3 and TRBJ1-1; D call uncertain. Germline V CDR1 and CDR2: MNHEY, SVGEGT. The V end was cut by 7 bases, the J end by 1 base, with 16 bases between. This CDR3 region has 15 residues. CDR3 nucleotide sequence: TGTGCCAGCATTCCAAACCCCACAAGGAACACTGAAGCTTTCTTT. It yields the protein CASIPNPTRNTEAFF.

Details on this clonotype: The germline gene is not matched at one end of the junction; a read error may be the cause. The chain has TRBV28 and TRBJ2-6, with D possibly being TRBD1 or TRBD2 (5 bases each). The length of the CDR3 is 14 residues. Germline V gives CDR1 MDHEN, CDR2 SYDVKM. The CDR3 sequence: CASSEGSGAKVLTF. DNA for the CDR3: TGTGCCAGCTCTGAGGGGAGTGGGGCCAAGGTCCTGACTTTC.